The subject of this entry is one TCR beta chain. Its antigen is undetermined. The data originate from a study of T-cell memory formation after mild COVID-19. Study overall: Clusters of TCRs were largely donor specific. Study results and limitations: The study found balanced CD4/CD8 in clones contracting day 15 to 85 and a CD4+ lean in later expanders. Proof of SARS-CoV-2 specificity was absent for the second-wave clones that crested on day 37.

TCRdb passed the 5' RACE reads through MiXCR, listing each CDR3 protein once. The sample has about 260,000 distinct CDR3 sequences; 15% to 20% are singletons. The CDR3 has 14 residues. Germline values: CDR1 SGHVS, CDR2 FQNEAQ. Trimming removed 5 bases from V and 10 bases from J, with 18 bases in between. This clonotype was obtained from a young man who had mild COVID-19 (a few samples of this study predate the infection). Cell type and time point are not known. Sequenced sample: PBMCs or a T cell subset sorted from them (not recorded which). This chain joins TRBV7-8 and TRBJ2-1; TRBD2 might be the D (6 bases). This CDR3 reads CASSQGSAGREQFF. The DNA for the CDR3 is TGTGCCAGCAGCCAAGGGTCAGCGGGCAGAGAGCAGTTCTTC. The full variable domain, with the rest looked up from reference TRBV7-8 and TRBJ2-1, is GAGVSQSPRYKVAKRGQDVALRCDPISGHVSLFWYQQALGQGPEFLTYFQNEAQLDKSGLPSDRFFAERPEGSVSTLKIQRTQQEDSAVYLCASSQGSAGREQFFGPGTRLTVL.